The entry below describes one T cell receptor (beta chain). Its target is unknown. TCRdb's table, derived via immunoSEQ multiplex PCR, lists solely in-frame clones and lacks some. The sample records 74,000 or so clones, 80% to 90% being singletons. Between the trimmed V and J ends, which lost 4 bases and 11 bases, there was a span of 21 bases. Per the germline V gene, CDR1 is MNHEY and CDR2 is SVGAGI. The CDR3 loop spans 15 amino acids. The source of the sample is a study of OX40 agonist ivuxolimab in advanced cancers. The wider study: Patients took ivuxolimab, an agonistic anti-OX40 (CD134) antibody. Three patients, one with hepatocellular carcinoma and two with cutaneous melanoma, achieved partial responses.

Whole-study findings and limits: CD4+ and CD8+ blood T cells expanded clonally by week 6 at 0.1 to 3.0 mg/kg.

The receptor's source is an adult with an advanced solid tumor such as melanoma, head and neck, liver or kidney cancer. The chain is built from TRBV6-5 and TRBJ2-1; a possible D gene is TRBD2 (6 bases). Material: CD4+ or CD8+ T cells sorted from blood, obtained in a trial of the OX40 agonist ivuxolimab. The CDR3 sequence is CASSSRDRTAGKQFF. The CDR3, as DNA: TGTGCCAGCAGTTCCCGGGACCGAACCGCGGGAAAGCAGTTCTTC.